A selection of T cell receptor beta chains follows, all from one sample in a study of cytomegalovirus exposure and HLA in healthy donors. Sequencing was performed with immunoSEQ multiplex PCR; in TCRdb, only in-frame clones are kept and a portion is missing. The data contain fewer than 80,000 clones, 96% of them singletons. Source material: PBMCs. Receptor source: a woman younger than 35 in good health and CMV-seropositive. Each CDR3 is given with its conserved first and last residue. A D gene is named only where the DNA matches it firmly. Rows give clone size only sometimes, using once, few, many, or a class for an expanded clone.

>TRBD1|.|TRBJ1-4|TRBV5-6
CASSRTGFNEKLFF
TGTGCCAGCAGCCGGACAGGGTTTAATGAAAAACTGTTTTTT
>TRBD1|.|TRBJ2-1|TRBV18
CASSPRDRAVGEQFF
TGTGCCAGCTCACCCAGGGACAGGGCGGTTGGTGAGCAGTTCTTC
>.|.|TRBJ2-7|TRBV5-6
CASSLRGGRDYEQYF
TGTGCCAGCAGCTTGAGGGGCGGGCGGGATTACGAGCAGTACTTC
>.|.|TRBJ2-7|TRBV12-1
CASSFASANSYEQYF
TGTGCCAGCAGCTTTGCTAGCGCCAACTCCTACGAGCAGTACTTC
>TRBD1|.|TRBJ1-1|TRBV7-9
CASSRDSLNTEAFF
TGTGCCAGCAGCCGGGACAGCTTGAACACTGAAGCTTTCTTT
>TRBD2|.|TRBJ2-2|TRBV2
CASKWTSGSTGELFF
TGTGCCAGCAAGTGGACTAGCGGGTCCACCGGGGAGCTGTTTTTT
>TRBD1|once|TRBJ2-7|TRBV28
CASSLPDRAPYEQYF
TGTGCCAGCAGTTTACCGGACAGGGCTCCCTACGAGCAGTACTTC
>TRBD1|.|TRBJ2-3|TRBV7-7
CASSSSRDRVADTQYF
TGTGCTAGCAGCTCCTCCCGGGACAGGGTCGCAGATACGCAGTATTTT
>.|.|TRBJ2-1|TRBV19
CASSIRMLVHEQFF
TGTGCCAGTAGTATAAGAATGCTAGTACATGAGCAGTTCTTC
>.|.|TRBJ2-5|TRBV7-3
CASSLSGTRGVETQYF
TGTGCCAGCAGCTTATCCGGGACTCGAGGCGTAGAGACCCAGTACTTC
>TRBD2|.|TRBJ2-5|TRBV27
CATSRTSGSIETQYF
TGTGCCACCAGCCGGACTAGCGGGAGTATAGAGACCCAGTACTTC
>.|.|TRBJ1-2|TRBV7-9
CASGEYYGYTF
TGTGCCAGCGGAGAGTACTATGGCTACACCTTC
>TRBD1|.|TRBJ2-2|TRBV19
CASRTHRDRDTGELFF
TGTGCCAGTAGGACCCACCGGGACAGGGACACCGGGGAGCTGTTTTTT
>.|.|TRBJ2-2|TRBV7-2
CASSLMGGTGELFF
TGTGCCAGCAGCTTAATGGGAGGAACCGGGGAGCTGTTTTTT
>.|.|TRBJ2-1|TRBV4-2
CASSQKGAGSYNEQFF
TGTGCCAGCAGCCAAAAAGGGGCGGGAAGCTACAATGAGCAGTTCTTC
>TRBD2|once|TRBJ2-1|TRBV6-5
CASSYSLPAGGNEQFF
TGTGCCAGCAGTTACTCGTTGCCGGCGGGAGGCAATGAGCAGTTCTTC
>TRBD1|.|TRBJ2-5|TRBV19
CASSIQGAPQETQYF
TGTGCCAGTAGTATACAGGGGGCCCCTCAAGAGACCCAGTACTTC
>.|.|TRBJ2-1|TRBV4-3
CASSQDSLANNEQFF
TGCGCCAGCAGCCAAGATAGTCTAGCCAACAATGAGCAGTTCTTC
>TRBD1|once|TRBJ2-7|TRBV29-1
CSVRDRGREQYF
TGCAGCGTCCGGGACAGGGGGCGCGAGCAGTACTTC
>.|.|TRBJ2-1|TRBV5-1
CASSLGKGSAGEQFF
TGCGCCAGCAGCTTGGGCAAGGGTAGCGCGGGTGAGCAGTTCTTC
>TRBD2|.|TRBJ2-7|TRBV2
CASSYSGRAYEQYF
TGTGCCAGCAGTTATAGCGGGCGCGCCTACGAGCAGTACTTC
>TRBD1|once|TRBJ2-2|TRBV7-3
CASSPRAGGGLGELFF
TGTGCCAGCAGCCCAAGGGCAGGGGGCGGTTTAGGGGAGCTGTTTTTT
>.|.|TRBJ2-7|TRBV15
CATSRDEAGDEQYF
TGTGCCACCAGCAGAGATGAAGCGGGCGACGAGCAGTACTTC
>.|.|TRBJ2-3|TRBV2
CASRTDISTQYF
TGTGCCAGCAGGACGGACATCAGTACGCAGTATTTT
>TRBD1|.|TRBJ2-7|TRBV27
CASSLFGTGAYEQYF
TGTGCCAGCAGTTTGTTCGGGACAGGGGCCTACGAGCAGTACTTC
>.|once|TRBJ2-7|TRBV7-3
CASSLYSGYEQYF
TGTGCCAGCAGCTTATATTCCGGCTACGAGCAGTACTTC
>.|.|TRBJ2-5|TRBV15
CATRGAGWGVETQYF
TGTGCCACGCGGGGCGCGGGGTGGGGGGTAGAGACCCAGTACTTC
>TRBD2|.|TRBJ2-2|TRBV14
CASSQESPLAGGPRELFF
TGTGCCAGCAGCCAAGAGTCCCCCCTGGCGGGAGGGCCCCGGGAGCTGTTTTTT
>.|.|TRBJ2-2|TRBV7-6
CASSSPRGSDTGELFF
TGTGCCAGCAGCTCTCCGAGGGGGTCGGACACCGGGGAGCTGTTTTTT